This T cell receptor (beta chain) was captured in a study of cytomegalovirus exposure and HLA in healthy donors. PCR primers comprised 60 Vbeta and 13 Jbeta primers. Study processing details: A later analysis tallied 80 million or so unique TCR beta chains, approximately 10 million of them shared. Sequencing was performed with immunoSEQ multiplex PCR; in TCRdb, only in-frame clones are kept and a portion is missing. V and J calls and clone size come straight from that table; D and trimming were deduced from the DNA. The sample shows 95,000 to 150,000 clones, nearly 80% of them seen only once. The CDR3 sequence is 17 residues long.

Sample: PBMCs. V is TRBV21-1 and J is TRBJ1-2; TRBD1, the table's D call, was not compared with the DNA. TRBV21-1 is a pseudogene locus. The clonotype originates from a woman under 40 in good health and CMV-seropositive. The CDR3 sequence is CASSKGGQNILANGYTF. The CDR3 DNA reads TGTGCCAGCAGCAAAGGGGGACAGAATATCCTTGCGAATGGCTACACCTTC.